The sequence of this TCR beta chain was determined in a study of T cells expressing NK-cell markers. Across the whole study: Sequencing covered eight donors, seven HCMV-seropositive and one seronegative.

CDR3 size: 15 residues. After re-calling the 5' RACE reads, TCRdb lists one entry per CDR3 protein, DNA absent. This repertoire includes around 470,000 distinct CDR3 sequences. The chain employs TRBV12-3 or TRBV12-4 and TRBJ2-1; TCRdb lists TRBD1, though no DNA is available to test this call. The origin of this receptor is a woman aged 45-65 years in good health. Source material: blood T cells: a sorted CD56 or NKG2C T cell subset, CD4+ or CD8+ T cells, or bulk PBMC T cells (not recorded which). This CDR3 is CASSLKGGVHNEQFF.